This TCR beta chain originates from a study of regulatory T cells in long-lasting Graves disease. Study-wide points: Newly diagnosed disease favored TRBV20-1 and TRBJ2-1 over persistent disease.

Regarding time point: newly diagnosed GD, antithyroid drugs for less than 3 months. RNA from PBMCs was the source of the TCR library. Germline loops: CDR1 SNHLY, CDR2 FYNNEI. This CDR3 contains 13 residues. V shed 7 bases and J shed 4 bases, with 11 bases lying between them. Construction of TCR beta libraries relied on iRepertoire HTBI primers and on Arm-PCR targeting CDR3 regions. Using its own MiXCR run on the multiplex PCR reads, TCRdb lists one record per CDR3 protein. Counted here are around 450,000 distinct CDR3 sequences, 15% occurring once; the ten biggest clones make up 16%. This clonotype was found many times. The antigen is not known. These data were likewise used in another study, on T cells in Graves' hyperthyroidism and ophthalmopathy. As reported in that work: Blood also carried most thyroid clonotypes expanded above 0.001. Ophthalmopathy cases were set apart from stable hyperthyroidism by a 13 V-J model. Before onset, by a median of about seven months, the model predicted ophthalmopathy.

The V gene is TRBV2, the J gene TRBJ2-1; D is possibly TRBD1 or TRBD2 (5 bases each). This TCR was recovered from a woman aged 30 to 39 with Graves disease. The source was peripheral blood mononuclear cells (PBMCs), collected at new diagnosis, from a patient treated with antithyroid drugs. CDR3 loop: CASTGPGYNEQFF. The DNA of the CDR3 is TGTGCCAGCACGGGACCTGGGTACAATGAGCAGTTCTTC.